This T cell receptor beta chain derives from a study of cytomegalovirus exposure and HLA in healthy donors. Study conclusions and caveats: Earlier analysis found most TCR beta V segments productive about 87% or about 30% of the time. Cytomegalovirus-associated status was assigned to more than 150 TCR beta chains. Trimming of TCR beta V- and J-genes showed a link, identified in a later analysis, to a missense DCLRE1C variant.

This clone has only one observation. Its antigen is undetermined. Primers for the PCR totalled 60 Vbeta and 13 Jbeta. The authors' processing: Later analysis identified tens of millions of unique TCR beta chains, about 10 million shared. The assay was immunoSEQ multiplex PCR, and TCRdb's table has in-frame clones only and misses some. That table is the source of V, J and clone size, and D and trimming were worked out from the DNA. Altogether approximately 160,000 clones are present, around 77% being singletons, with the ten largest covering 1.6%. Trimming cost V 5 bases and J 4 bases; bases outside gene matches: 5. Per the germline V gene, CDR1 is SGHTA and CDR2 is FQGNSA. The CDR3 totals 14 residues.

This sequence was found in a woman between 25 and 40 years old in good health and CMV-seronegative. The chain recombines TRBV7-2 with TRBJ1-2; 9 bases are shared with TRBD1. The sample comprised PBMCs. CDR3 sequence: CASSTTGGGYGYTF. CDR3 nucleotides: TGTGCCAGCAGCACGACAGGGGGAGGCTATGGCTACACCTTC.